Shown below are 14 T cell receptor beta chains from a single sample sequenced in a study of T-cell reconstitution after alpha-beta-depleted transplantation in children. Preparation of the TCRbeta library was carried out with unique molecular identifiers. TCRdb used MiXCR to reprocess the PCR reads, holding one entry per CDR3 protein. Of a few hundred thousand distinct CDR3 sequences listed, 20% were seen once; the top ten hold around 4%. Sequences were derived from PBMCs from the stem cell graft donor, sampled from the stem cell graft. The receptors shown here come from a human donor who donated a stem cell graft to a child with acute myeloid leukemia.

This clonotype was seen only a few times. The chain joins TRBV7-9 to TRBJ2-1; tentatively, D is TRBD2 (6 bases). Germline values: CDR1 SEHNR, CDR2 FQNEAQ (reference sequence). The V end was cut by 4 bases, the J end by 6 bases, with 16 bases between. The CDR3 consists of 15 residues. The CDR3 spells CASSSPAGLVNEQFF. Written as DNA, the CDR3 is TGTGCCAGCAGCTCCCCGGCGGGGTTGGTCAATGAGCAGTTCTTC.

This clonotype was counted at least ten times. This chain links TRBV20-1 with TRBJ2-1; D is perhaps TRBD1 or TRBD2 (6 bases each). Trimming stripped 3 bases from V and 8 bases from J, with 23 bases between. Germline assignment: CDR1 DFQATT and CDR2 SNEGSKA (reference sequence). The CDR3 covers 16 residues. The DNA for the CDR3 is TGCAGTGCTAGTTTTCCCGGCAGGGGAGGATTCGATGAGCAGTTCTTC. It is translated as CSASFPGRGGFDEQFF.

This clonotype was recorded at least ten times. The V gene is TRBV6-5, the J gene TRBJ1-6; D perhaps matches TRBD1 (6 bases). The ends were cut back, 0 bases at V and 9 bases at J, with 12 bases in the middle. The CDR3 has 15 residues. The V gene's germline CDR1 is MNHEY and CDR2 SVGAGI. CDR3 amino acids: CASSYSDSKGSPLHF. CDR3 DNA: TGTGCCAGCAGTTACTCGGACAGCAAGGGTTCACCCCTCCACTTT.

At least ten counts were recorded for this clonotype. V gene TRBV20-1 combines with J gene TRBJ1-5, with unresolved D. V dropped 0 bases and J dropped 5 bases, with 5 bases sitting between them. CDR1 DFQATT and CDR2 SNEGSKA come from the germline V gene (reference sequence). The CDR3 loop spans 12 amino acids. The DNA of the CDR3 is TGCAGTGCTAGAGATTCGGATCAGCCCCAGCATTTT. As protein: CSARDSDQPQHF.

This clonotype was picked up a small number of times. This chain joins TRBV18 and TRBJ2-7; 10 bases map to TRBD2. There are 16 residues in the CDR3. Germline CDR1 and CDR2: KGHSH and LQKENI. The junction had 12 bases not matched to a gene; V was cut back by 5 bases and J by 5 bases. CDR3 DNA sequence: TGTGCCAGCTCATCCACTTTTACTAGCGGGACCGACGAGCAGTACTTC. This encodes CASSSTFTSGTDEQYF.

The chain is built from TRBV4-2 and TRBJ1-5; D unresolved. The CDR3 has 14 residues. Germline V CDR1 and CDR2: LGHNA, YNFKEQ. Trimming took off 0 bases at V and 4 bases at J, with 7 bases between the two ends. For the CDR3, the DNA is TGTGCCAGCAGCCAAGAGTACGGAAATCAGCCCCAGCATTTT. As protein: CASSQEYGNQPQHF.

The CDR3 loop is CASSLPGLAGGYNEQFF. For the CDR3, the DNA is TGTGCCAGCAGTTTACCGGGACTAGCGGGAGGGTACAATGAGCAGTTCTTC. The V call is TRBV12-3 or TRBV12-4, the J call TRBJ2-1, with 16 bases aligning to TRBD2. J gave up 4 bases and V 2 bases, and 2 bases lay outside the gene matches. CDR3 length: 17 residues.

This clonotype was observed at least ten times. This sequence joins TRBV20-1 and TRBJ2-1; the match to TRBD2 covers 11 bases. The CDR3 sequence is 14 residues long. Per germline, CDR1 DFQATT and CDR2 SNEGSKA (reference sequence). V lost 6 bases and J lost 4; bases outside the gene matches: 5. As DNA, the CDR3 is TGCAGTGCATTACTAGCGGGGGTATACAATGAGCAGTTCTTC. Its translation is CSALLAGVYNEQFF.

V usage is TRBV7-8 and J usage is TRBJ2-7, with D tentatively TRBD2 (5 bases). Trimming stripped 0 bases from V and 3 bases from J, with 9 bases between. Looked up from germline, CDR1 is SGHVS and CDR2 is FQNEAQ. The CDR3 loop spans 14 amino acids. In DNA, the CDR3 is TGTGCCAGCAGCTTAGCTATACGGGACTACGAGCAGTACTTC. This gives the protein CASSLAIRDYEQYF.

This CDR3 is CATSTRQGGASYEQYF. In DNA form, the CDR3 reads TGTGCCACCAGCACCAGACAGGGGGGCGCCTCCTACGAGCAGTACTTC. V and J are TRBV15 and TRBJ2-7; TRBD1 agrees at 9 bases. Germline CDR1 and CDR2: LNHNV and YYDKDF (reference sequence). Losses at the gene ends were 4 bases for V and 0 bases for J; bases not matched to a gene: 7. The length of the CDR3 is 16 residues.

The chain joins TRBV20-1 to TRBJ2-1, with 10 nucleotides matching TRBD2. The CDR3 runs to 15 residues. V lost 4 bases and J lost 1; bases outside the gene matches: 4. Germline V CDR1 and CDR2: DFQATT, SNEGSKA (reference sequence). The CDR3 protein is CSATVTSGSYNEQFF. DNA for the CDR3: TGCAGTGCTACCGTGACTAGCGGGTCCTACAATGAGCAGTTCTTC.

The J gene is TRBJ1-6, the V gene TRBV6-5, with D maybe TRBD1 (5 bases). The germline V and J ends were trimmed by 4 bases and 8 bases, with 15 bases remaining between them. Germline loops: CDR1 MNHEY, CDR2 SVGAGI. The CDR3 sequence is 15 residues long. CDR3 nucleotide sequence: TGTGCCAGCAGTTCCGGGGCAGGGCTGGATTCACCCCTCCACTTT. Translated, it gives CASSSGAGLDSPLHF.

The chain combines TRBV7-2 with TRBJ2-3; the match to TRBD2 covers 10 bases. Trimming removed 2 bases from V and 5 bases from J; junction bases left unmatched: 7. There are 16 residues in the CDR3. Germline assignment: CDR1 SGHTA and CDR2 FQGNSA. CDR3: CASSLRTSGREDTQYF. In DNA form, the CDR3 reads TGTGCCAGCAGCTTAAGGACTAGCGGCCGGGAAGATACGCAGTATTTT. The full variable domain, in which reference TRBV7-2 and TRBJ2-3 provide the parts outside the CDR3, is GAGVSQSPSNKVTEKGKDVELRCDPISGHTALYWYRQSLGQGLEFLIYFQGNSAPDKSGLPSDRFSAERTGGSVSTLTIQRTQQEDSAVYLCASSLRTSGREDTQYFGPGTRLTVL.

The rearrangement joins TRBV7-9 to TRBJ1-1, with 7 bases identical to TRBD1. The CDR3 is made up of 15 amino acids. Germline values: CDR1 SEHNR, CDR2 FQNEAQ (reference sequence). After removal of 1 base from V and 7 bases from J, the junction contained 9 bases not matched to a gene. The CDR3 DNA reads TGTGCCAGCAGCTTAGGGAGGGGGCGCTGGGTTGAAGCTTTCTTT. The encoded protein is CASSLGRGRWVEAFF.